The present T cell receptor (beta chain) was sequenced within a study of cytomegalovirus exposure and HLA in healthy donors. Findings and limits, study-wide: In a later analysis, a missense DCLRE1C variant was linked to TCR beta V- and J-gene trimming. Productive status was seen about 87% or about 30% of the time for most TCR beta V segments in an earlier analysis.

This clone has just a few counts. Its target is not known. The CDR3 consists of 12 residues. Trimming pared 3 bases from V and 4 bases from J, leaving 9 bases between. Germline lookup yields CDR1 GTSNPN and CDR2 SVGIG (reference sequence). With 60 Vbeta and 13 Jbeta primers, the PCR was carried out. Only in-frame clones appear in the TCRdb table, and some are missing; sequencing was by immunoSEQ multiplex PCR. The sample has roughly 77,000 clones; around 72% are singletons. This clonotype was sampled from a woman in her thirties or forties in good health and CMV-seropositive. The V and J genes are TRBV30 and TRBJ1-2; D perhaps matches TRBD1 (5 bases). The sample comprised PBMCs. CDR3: CAWRPTGYGYTF. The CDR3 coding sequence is TGTGCCTGGAGACCTACAGGCTATGGCTACACCTTC.